Below, one TCR beta chain is given with its context. The clone's antigen remains unknown. No base-level quality is on record; no much larger clone is a single base apart. This sample is drawn from a study of control samples from healthy donors and cancer patients (TCRdb year 2020). From cysteine to phenylalanine, the CDR3 is 13 amino acids long. The DNA shown is the 39-base CDR3, in frame from base 1. As encoded in the germline V gene, CDR1 is KGHSH while CDR2 is LQKENI. The junction carries 5 bases between V and J, which are trimmed by 1 base and 2 bases respectively. The receptor library was made with the immunoSEQ multiplex PCR assay. TCRdb took over this immuneACCESS table, retaining in-frame rearrangements with V and J assigned. Such tables are incomplete; in checked studies, under half of the missing clones stem from an unresolved V gene, and the remainder is unexplained. For this sample the table gives around 150,000 clones, of which around 94% were detected only once. The ten largest clones capture 14% of the sample.

The sequence came from a man aged 55 to 69 with colorectal cancer. The chain is encoded by TRBV18 joined to TRBJ1-1; the D gene lacks a confident call. Sequencing was performed on PBMCs. In nucleotide form, the sequence is TGTGCCAGCTCACCACTTTCCAACACTGAAGCTTTCTTT. Translation gives CASSPLSNTEAFF.